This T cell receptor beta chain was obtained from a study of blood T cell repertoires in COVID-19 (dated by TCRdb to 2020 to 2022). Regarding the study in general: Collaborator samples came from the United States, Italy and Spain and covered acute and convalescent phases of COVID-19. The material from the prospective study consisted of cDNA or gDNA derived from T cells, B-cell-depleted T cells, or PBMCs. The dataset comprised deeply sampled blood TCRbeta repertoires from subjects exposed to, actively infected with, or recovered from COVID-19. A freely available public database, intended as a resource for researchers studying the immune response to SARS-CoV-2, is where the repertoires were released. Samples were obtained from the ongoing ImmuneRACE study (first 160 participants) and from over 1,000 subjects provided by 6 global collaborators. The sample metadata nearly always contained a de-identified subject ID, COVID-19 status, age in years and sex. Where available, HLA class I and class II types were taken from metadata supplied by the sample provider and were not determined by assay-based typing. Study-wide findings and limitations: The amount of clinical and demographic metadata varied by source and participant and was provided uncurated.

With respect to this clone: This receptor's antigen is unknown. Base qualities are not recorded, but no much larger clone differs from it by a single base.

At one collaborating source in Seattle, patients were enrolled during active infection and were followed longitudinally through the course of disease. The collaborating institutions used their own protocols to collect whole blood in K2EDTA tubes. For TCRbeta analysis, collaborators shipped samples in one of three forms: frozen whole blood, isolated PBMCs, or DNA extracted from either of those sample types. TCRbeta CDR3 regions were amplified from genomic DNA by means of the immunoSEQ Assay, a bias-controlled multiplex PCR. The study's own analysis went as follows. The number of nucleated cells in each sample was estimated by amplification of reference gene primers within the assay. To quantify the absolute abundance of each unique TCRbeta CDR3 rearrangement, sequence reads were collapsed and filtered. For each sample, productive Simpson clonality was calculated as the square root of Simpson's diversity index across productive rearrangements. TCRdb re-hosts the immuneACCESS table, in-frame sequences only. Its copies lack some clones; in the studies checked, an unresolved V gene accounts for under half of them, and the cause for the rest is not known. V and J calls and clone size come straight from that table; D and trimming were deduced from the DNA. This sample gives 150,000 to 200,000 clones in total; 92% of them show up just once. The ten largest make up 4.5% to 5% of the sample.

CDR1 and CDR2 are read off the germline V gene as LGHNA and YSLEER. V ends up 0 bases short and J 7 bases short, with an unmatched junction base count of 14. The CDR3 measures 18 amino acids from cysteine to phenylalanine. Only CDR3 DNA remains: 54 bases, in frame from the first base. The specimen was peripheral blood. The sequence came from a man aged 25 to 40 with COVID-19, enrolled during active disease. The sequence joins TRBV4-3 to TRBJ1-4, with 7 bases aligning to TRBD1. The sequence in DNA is TGCGCCAGCAGCCAAGAAGGGAGTGGAGGGGGCGCGAGTGAAAAACTGTTTTTT. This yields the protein CASSQEGSGGGASEKLFF.